These 15 T cell receptor beta chains share one sample of origin, sequenced in a study of shared clonotypes between healthy human individuals. The protocol was immunoSEQ multiplex PCR, while the TCRdb copy is restricted to in-frame clones and leaves out a portion. The table lists under 1,100,000 clones, 75% to 80% of them singletons. The sequenced sample was memory CD4+ T cells from PBMCs. Stated subset: CD45RA-negative fraction. These receptors originate from a man between 18 and 35 years old in good health. Some clones in this sample may be carry-over from other donors' samples.

V is TRBV9 and J is TRBJ2-3, with D unresolved. V was trimmed by 4 bases and J by 4 bases, leaving 13 bases between them. Per germline, CDR1 SGDLS and CDR2 YYNGEE. The CDR3 is 14 residues long. CDR3 sequence: CASSSRTYSDTQYF. Written as DNA, the CDR3 is TGTGCCAGCAGCTCTCGGACGTACTCAGATACGCAGTATTTT.

This clone came up once. This chain joins TRBV7-8 and TRBJ2-3; no clear D gene. V dropped 2 bases and J dropped 11 bases, with 11 bases sitting between them. Per germline, CDR1 SGHVS and CDR2 FQNEAQ. The CDR3 is made up of 12 amino acids. The CDR3 DNA reads TGTGCCAGCAGCTTATTTTTTGGATTGCAGTATTTT. As protein: CASSLFFGLQYF.

This clone was observed a handful of times. V usage is TRBV7-8 and J usage is TRBJ1-1; TRBD1 might be the D (6 bases). The V end was cut by 3 bases, the J end by 2 bases, with 10 bases between. From germline, CDR1 is SGHVS and CDR2 FQNEAQ. This CDR3 spans 14 amino acids. CDR3 in amino acids: CASSFRGFNTEAFF. In DNA, the CDR3 is TGTGCCAGCAGCTTCAGGGGATTCAACACTGAAGCTTTCTTT.

The rearrangement uses TRBV5-1 and TRBJ2-2; possible D gene TRBD1, 6 bases. The CDR3 has 14 residues. The germline V gene encodes CDR1 SGHRS and CDR2 YFSETQ. Trimming cost V 6 bases and J 2 bases, with 11 bases left between them. DNA of the CDR3: TGCGCCAGCAAGGACAGTCCTAACACCGGGGAGCTGTTTTTT. Translating it yields CASKDSPNTGELFF.

The genes are TRBV5-1 and TRBJ2-2, with 7 bases identical to TRBD2. The germline gives CDR1 SGHRS, CDR2 YFSETQ. This CDR3 has 18 amino acids. J lost 6 bases, V lost 5 bases, and 19 bases had no gene match. CDR3 amino acids: CASRRQVQSREWAGELFF. In DNA, the CDR3 is TGCGCCAGCAGGCGGCAGGTTCAGTCGCGGGAGTGGGCCGGGGAGCTGTTTTTT.

V is TRBV6-1 and J is TRBJ2-7; a possible D gene is TRBD2 (5 bases). V gave up 4 bases and J gave up 1 base, with 11 bases separating them. The length of the CDR3 is 14 residues. CDR1 is MNHNS and CDR2 is SASEGT in the germline V gene. The CDR3 sequence: CASSAYPGSYEQYF. Here the CDR3 DNA reads TGTGCCAGCAGTGCCTACCCGGGGTCCTACGAGCAGTACTTC.

There are many counts of this clone. The chain employs TRBV30 and TRBJ1-2; D is undetermined. Germline V gene data show CDR1 as GTSNPN and CDR2 as SVGIG (reference sequence). The CDR3 contains 11 residues. With 5 bases removed from V and 2 bases from J, the gap between germline ends came to 6 bases. CDR3 in DNA: TGTGCCTGGGGCAGAAACTATGGCTACACCTTC. This gives the protein CAWGRNYGYTF.

This chain links TRBV5-1 with TRBJ2-5; no clear D gene. Germline V gives CDR1 SGHRS, CDR2 YFSETQ. This CDR3 contains 13 residues. V lost 0 bases and J 4 bases, leaving 7 bases between the germline ends. The CDR3 DNA reads TGCGCCAGCAGCTTGGCGGAACCAGAGACCCAGTACTTC. It is translated as CASSLAEPETQYF.

This clone has just a few counts. The V gene is TRBV28, the J gene TRBJ2-7, with 9 bases fitting TRBD1. The length of the CDR3 is 14 residues. Trimming took 9 bases from V and 2 from J; bases not matched to a gene: 8. Germline V gene data show CDR1 as MDHEN and CDR2 as SYDVKM. CDR3 protein: CASWRDRDPYEQYF. The CDR3 DNA reads TGTGCCAGTTGGCGGGACAGGGACCCCTACGAGCAGTACTTC.

This clone has ten or more counts. The sample has other DNA sequences that encode this CDR3 too. The chain employs TRBV5-1 and TRBJ1-2; 8 bases match TRBD1. This CDR3 has 14 amino acids. V was clipped by 1 base and J by 5 bases; unmatched bases: 4. Germline V lookup: CDR1 SGHRS, CDR2 YFSETQ. CDR3 coding DNA: TGCGCCAGCAGCTTGAGGCAGGGGGCTTATGGCTACACCTTC. This gives the protein CASSLRQGAYGYTF.

The V call is TRBV18, the J call TRBJ2-1; 7 nucleotides agree with TRBD2. After removal of 3 bases from V and 4 bases from J, the junction contained 9 bases not matched to a gene. Per the germline V gene, CDR1 is KGHSH and CDR2 is LQKENI. The CDR3 has 16 residues. In DNA, the CDR3 is TGTGCCAGCTCACCCCTTGCGGGAGCGGCGTACAATGAGCAGTTCTTC. This encodes CASSPLAGAAYNEQFF.

The gene calls are TRBV27 and TRBJ2-7, with D possibly TRBD1 on 7 matching bases. This CDR3 is 18 amino acids long. Germline CDR1 and CDR2: MNHEY and SMNVEV (reference sequence). The V end lost 4 bases, the J end lost 5 bases, and 27 bases lay between the germline ends. The CDR3 protein is CASSYTGVSSGLRNEQYF. Written as DNA, the CDR3 is TGTGCCAGCAGTTACACAGGGGTCTCCTCGGGACTCCGGAACGAGCAGTACTTC.

Only one count was recorded for this clone. V usage is TRBV5-1 and J usage is TRBJ1-5, with D uncertain. The germline V gene has CDR1 SGHRS and CDR2 YFSETQ. This CDR3 has 13 amino acids. Trimming pared 2 bases from V and 0 bases from J, leaving 3 bases between. The CDR3 bases are TGCGCCAGCAGCTTTAATAGCAATCAGCCCCAGCATTTT. This translates into CASSFNSNQPQHF. Filled out from reference TRBV5-1 and TRBJ1-5, the complete variable domain reads KAGVTQTPRYLIKTRGQQVTLSCSPISGHRSVSWYQQTPGQGLQFLFEYFSETQRNKGNFPGRFSGRQFSNSRSEMNVSTLELGDSALYLCASSFNSNQPQHFGDGTRLSIL.

Turning to this clone: This may come from a read error, since a much larger clone is one base off. V usage is TRBV15 and J usage is TRBJ2-6; D might be TRBD2 (5 bases). Trimming took off 5 bases at V and 2 bases at J, with 13 bases between the two ends. Germline V gene data show CDR1 as LNHNV and CDR2 as YYDKDF (reference sequence). The CDR3 is made up of 16 amino acids. CDR3 coding DNA: TGTGCCACCAGCCAAAGGTCGGAGGCTGGGGCCAACGTCCTGACTTTC. Protein sequence: CATSQRSEAGANVLTF.

The chain carries TRBV7-9 and TRBJ2-2; TRBD1 matches at 8 bases. The J segment lost 0 bases and the V segment lost 4 bases, leaving 1 base of the junction unmatched. This CDR3 spans 15 amino acids. CDR1 SEHNR and CDR2 FQNEAQ come from the germline V gene (reference sequence). CDR3 sequence: CASSSDRANTGELFF. In DNA, the CDR3 is TGTGCCAGCAGCTCGGACAGGGCGAACACCGGGGAGCTGTTTTTT.